The 19 T cell receptor beta chains in this list originate from one sample, sequenced in a study of response to subunit inactivated influenza vaccine. TCRdb analysed the RT-PCR reads with MiXCR anew, one entry per CDR3 protein. Among 630,000 or so distinct CDR3 sequences listed, 15% to 19% were seen once. The input for sequencing was PBMCs from blood, taken less than 13 days after vaccination. Source of these receptors: a man in his fifties or sixties who received an inactivated influenza vaccine.

This clonotype was detected only a few times. The CDR3 DNA sequence: TGTGCCAGCAGCTTAGCGTGGACAGGGGCGAGTGACAATGAGCAGTTCTTC. It translates to CASSLAWTGASDNEQFF. The V call is TRBV7-8, the J call TRBJ2-1; 9 nucleotides agree with TRBD1. After removal of 0 bases from V and 5 bases from J, the junction contained 8 bases not matched to a gene. The CDR3 runs 17 residues. Germline V gives CDR1 SGHVS, CDR2 FQNEAQ.

This clonotype was observed a few times. V and J are TRBV20-1 and TRBJ1-1; 8 bases are a match to TRBD1. Germline assignment: CDR1 DFQATT and CDR2 SNEGSKA (reference sequence). Unmatched junction bases numbered 6, after V lost 3 bases and J lost 3 bases. The CDR3 length is 14 residues. CDR3 coding DNA: TGCAGTGCTAGGAGGGACAGGCAACACACTGAAGCTTTCTTT. Its translation: CSARRDRQHTEAFF.

This clonotype was detected many times. This sequence joins TRBV11-2 and TRBJ2-3; 9 nucleotides align to TRBD2. Trimming cost V 2 bases and J 6 bases; bases outside gene matches: 9. Per germline, CDR1 SGHAT and CDR2 FQNNGV. CDR3 length equals 16 residues. The CDR3 nucleotides read TGTGCCAGCAGCTTAAGACTAGCGGAAGAAGGGGATACGCAGTATTTT. Its protein product is CASSLRLAEEGDTQYF. The whole variable domain, remainder taken from reference TRBV11-2 and TRBJ2-3, is EAGVAQSPRYKIIEKRQSVAFWCNPISGHATLYWYQQILGQGPKLLIQFQNNGVVDDSQLPKDRFSAERLKGVDSTLKIQPAKLEDSAVYLCASSLRLAEEGDTQYFGPGTRLTVL.

V gene TRBV3-1 combines with J gene TRBJ1-2; a weak D match, TRBD1 (6 bases). V lost 3 bases to trimming and J lost 2 bases, with 10 bases between them. CDR1 LGHDT and CDR2 YNNKEL come from the germline V gene (reference sequence). The CDR3 contains 14 residues. CDR3 DNA sequence: TGTGCCAGCAGCCAGCCCGGACAGAACTATGGCTACACCTTC. Translated: CASSQPGQNYGYTF.

This clonotype was detected many times. V and J are TRBV6-1 and TRBJ1-5; D may be TRBD1 (5 bases). Per germline, CDR1 MNHNS and CDR2 SASEGT. This CDR3 region has 14 residues. Deletions cut 6 bases from V and 6 bases from J, with 15 bases between. For the CDR3, the DNA is TGTGCCAGCAGACACCCGCAGGGAGGTCAGCCCCAGCATTTT. Translating it yields CASRHPQGGQPQHF.

The chain joins TRBV9 to TRBJ2-7; 7 nucleotides match TRBD2. CDR3 size: 15 residues. CDR1 and CDR2 (germline): SGDLS, YYNGEE. The J segment lost 6 bases and the V segment lost 0 bases, leaving 9 bases of the junction unmatched. As DNA, the CDR3 is TGTGCCAGCAGCGTAGTTGGCAGGGAGGGATCCGAGCAGTACTTC. Amino acid sequence: CASSVVGREGSEQYF.

This clonotype has a count of ten or more. The V call is TRBV29-1, the J call TRBJ1-1, with D possibly TRBD1 on 5 matching bases. The V and J ends lost 1 base and 11 bases respectively, with 14 bases between them. Germline CDR1 reads SQVTM; CDR2 reads ANQGSEA. The CDR3 length is 12 residues. CDR3 in amino acids: CSVEVGMGVAFF. DNA of the CDR3: TGCAGCGTTGAAGTGGGGATGGGGGTGGCTTTCTTT. Full variable domain (rest looked up from reference TRBV29-1 and TRBJ1-1): SAVISQKPSRDICQRGTSLTIQCQVDSQVTMMFWYRQQPGQSLTLIATANQGSEATYESGFVIDKFPISRPNLTFSTLTVSNMSPEDSSIYLCSVEVGMGVAFFGQGTRLTVV.

This clonotype was counted between two and nine times. The CDR3 bases are TGTGCCATGGGGGTGTCAGGGAGGGGAGGCTACACCTTC. Its translation is CAMGVSGRGGYTF. This rearrangement joins TRBV10-3 to TRBJ1-2, with D perhaps TRBD1 (5 bases). The CDR3 extends over 13 amino acids. Per germline, CDR1 ENHRY and CDR2 SYGVKD. With 9 bases removed from V and 8 bases from J, the gap between germline ends came to 19 bases.

This clonotype was seen only a few times. The chain's CDR3 is CASSAGQATSYEQYF. The DNA of the CDR3 is TGCGCCAGCAGCGCGGGACAGGCGACCTCCTACGAGCAGTACTTC. The chain carries TRBV4-1 and TRBJ2-7; TRBD1 matches 8 bases. Germline CDR1 is MGHRA and CDR2 is YSYEKL. V shed 5 bases and J 0 bases; nucleotides not matched to a gene: 6. CDR3 size: 15 residues.

The CDR3 region is CASSATGLGEQFF. CDR3 nucleotides: TGTGCCAGCAGCGCGACAGGGTTAGGTGAGCAGTTCTTC. The chain has TRBV11-1 and TRBJ2-1; TRBD1 aligns across 7 bases. Germline values: CDR1 SGHAT, CDR2 FQDESV (reference sequence). The length of the CDR3 is 13 residues. V dropped 5 bases and J dropped 9; count of bases not matched to a gene: 7.

This clonotype came up a few times. The rearrangement uses TRBV10-3 and TRBJ2-5; D uncertain. The CDR3 is 14 residues long. CDR1 ENHRY and CDR2 SYGVKD come from the germline V gene. Trimming removed 2 bases from V and 7 bases from J, with 14 bases in between. The CDR3 reads CAISEAGEMGTQYF. CDR3 bases: TGTGCCATCAGTGAGGCTGGAGAGATGGGGACCCAGTACTTC.

The V call is TRBV9, the J call TRBJ1-2, with no clear D. This CDR3 comprises 14 residues. The V and J ends lost 1 base and 4 bases respectively, with 11 bases between them. CDR1 is SGDLS, CDR2 YYNGEE, per germline. The DNA for the CDR3 is TGTGCCAGCAGCGTAAGGACTGAAGGCTATGGCTACACCTTC. As protein: CASSVRTEGYGYTF.

The chain recombines TRBV7-8 with TRBJ2-1; possibly TRBD1 for D (6 bases). Germline lookup yields CDR1 SGHVS and CDR2 FQNEAQ. Trimming stripped 5 bases from V and 4 bases from J, with 24 bases between. This CDR3 has 18 residues. CDR3 DNA sequence: TGTGCCAGCAGCCTAATGAGATTGCGGTGGCAGGGGTACAATGAGCAGTTCTTC. Translated, it gives CASSLMRLRWQGYNEQFF.

This clonotype was seen only a few times. This chain uses TRBV4-3 with TRBJ2-3, with D tentatively TRBD2 (5 bases). Per the germline V gene, CDR1 is LGHNA and CDR2 is YSLEER. Deletions cut 1 base from V and 4 bases from J, with 9 bases between. CDR3 length: 14 residues. The CDR3 DNA follows: TGCGCCAGCAGCCAAGCGGGGTTAGCAGATACGCAGTATTTT. This codes for CASSQAGLADTQYF.

This clonotype showed up just a few times. The chain combines TRBV18 with TRBJ1-1, with D unclear. The CDR3 runs 13 residues. Trimming cost V 6 bases and J 4 bases, with 12 bases left between them. Per the germline V gene, CDR1 is KGHSH and CDR2 is LQKENI. The CDR3 spells CASSQSISTEAFF. The CDR3 coding sequence is TGTGCCAGCTCTCAATCGATCAGCACTGAAGCTTTCTTT.

This clonotype was found many times. The chain carries TRBV5-5 and TRBJ2-5; the D is unclear. The CDR3 is 14 residues long. The V end lost 0 bases, the J end lost 6 bases, and 12 bases lay between the germline ends. Germline CDR1 is SGHKS and CDR2 is YYEKEE (reference sequence). CDR3 coding DNA: TGTGCCAGCAGCTTGGAGGCAGGTCGGAAGACCCAGTACTTC. Protein product: CASSLEAGRKTQYF.

The chain joins TRBV6-2 or TRBV6-3 to TRBJ2-3; 14 positions agree with TRBD2. In germline, CDR1 is MNHEY, CDR2 SVGEGT. After removal of 5 bases from V and 4 bases from J, the junction contained 8 bases not matched to a gene. CDR3 length: 17 amino acids. The CDR3 region is CASSRPGLAGEADTQYF. The CDR3 nucleotides are TGTGCCAGCAGTCGTCCGGGACTAGCGGGGGAGGCAGATACGCAGTATTTT.

This clonotype was detected a few times. CDR3 amino acids: CSARESGEETQYF. In nucleotides, the CDR3 is TGCAGTGCTAGAGAATCCGGGGAAGAGACCCAGTACTTC. This chain links TRBV20-1 with TRBJ2-5; D perhaps matches TRBD2 (5 bases). The germline gives CDR1 DFQATT, CDR2 SNEGSKA (reference sequence). This CDR3 spans 13 amino acids. The germline V and J ends were trimmed by 0 bases and 3 bases, with 8 bases remaining between them.

This clonotype was observed a handful of times. The gene calls are TRBV3-1 and TRBJ2-5; 9 nucleotides line up with TRBD1. The CDR3 consists of 13 residues. Germline V gene sequence: CDR1 LGHDT, CDR2 YNNKEL (reference sequence). V shed 11 bases and J 5 bases; nucleotides not matched to a gene: 9. The CDR3 bases are TGTGCCGCCAGTGGGGGACAGGGCGAGACCCAGTACTTC. Its translation: CAASGGQGETQYF.